Following are 26 T cell receptor beta chains from one sample sequenced in a study of regulatory T cells in long-lasting Graves disease. Assembly of TCR beta libraries relied on iRepertoire HTBI primers together with Arm-PCR of CDR3 regions. MiXCR was run by TCRdb on the multiplex PCR reads, yielding one entry per CDR3 protein. The data hold 530,000 or so distinct CDR3 sequences, with roughly 14% observed a single time. Time point defined: newly diagnosed GD, antithyroid drugs for less than 3 months. Generation of the TCR library employed RNA extracted from PBMCs. The sample was also reused in another study, on T cells in Graves' hyperthyroidism and ophthalmopathy.

Sequenced material: peripheral blood mononuclear cells (PBMCs), taken at new diagnosis, from a patient treated with antithyroid drugs. The receptors stem from a man in his thirties or forties with Graves disease.

This clonotype was seen at least ten times. The chain couples TRBV12-3 or TRBV12-4 to TRBJ1-5, with no clear D. The CDR3 is made up of 14 amino acids. Between the trimmed V and J ends, which lost 2 bases and 6 bases, there was a span of 11 bases. Here the CDR3 DNA reads TGTGCCAGCAGTTTACGGGGTCCGATTCAGCCCCAGCATTTT. Translated: CASSLRGPIQPQHF.

This clonotype was seen a handful of times. V usage is TRBV29-1 and J usage is TRBJ2-2; D unresolved. Per the germline V gene, CDR1 is SQVTM and CDR2 is ANQGSEA. CDR3 size: 14 residues. Trimming shortened V by 3 bases and J by 2 bases, and 10 bases separated the two germline ends. CDR3 sequence: CSVEFLTNTGELFF. The CDR3 coding sequence is TGCAGCGTTGAGTTTCTAACCAACACCGGGGAGCTGTTTTTT.

In its sample, this clonotype was seen many times. V is TRBV5-1 and J is TRBJ2-6; a weak D match, TRBD1 (6 bases). Trimming cost V 0 bases and J 0 bases, with 16 bases left between them. The CDR3 runs 19 residues. CDR1 and CDR2 from the germline V gene are SGHRS and YFSETQ. As DNA, the CDR3 is TGCGCCAGCAGCTTGGATGGCAGGGGCTTAAGCTCTGGGGCCAACGTCCTGACTTTC. It is translated as CASSLDGRGLSSGANVLTF. Complete variable domain (other parts from reference TRBV5-1 and TRBJ2-6): KAGVTQTPRYLIKTRGQQVTLSCSPISGHRSVSWYQQTPGQGLQFLFEYFSETQRNKGNFPGRFSGRQFSNSRSEMNVSTLELGDSALYLCASSLDGRGLSSGANVLTFGAGSRLTVL.

Many counts were recorded for this clonotype. This sequence joins TRBV20-1 and TRBJ1-1, with TRBD1 matching 9 bases. The CDR3 sequence is 11 residues long. CDR1 is DFQATT and CDR2 is SNEGSKA in the germline V gene (reference sequence). With 5 bases clipped from V and 11 bases from J, the junction kept 6 bases outside the gene matches. The CDR3 spells CSAHRGHAAFF. For the CDR3, the DNA is TGCAGTGCTCACAGGGGGCATGCGGCTTTCTTT.

This clonotype was recorded many times. The chain joins TRBV7-2 to TRBJ2-1; the D is unclear. The ends were cut back, 6 bases at V and 4 bases at J, with 13 bases in the middle. There are 14 residues in the CDR3. Germline V gene sequence: CDR1 SGHTA, CDR2 FQGNSA. The CDR3 protein is CASRKESYYNEQFF. In nucleotides, the CDR3 is TGTGCCAGCAGGAAGGAAAGCTATTACAATGAGCAGTTCTTC.

J is TRBJ2-1 and V is TRBV28; TRBD2 aligns across 10 bases. This CDR3 has 16 residues. The V gene end was trimmed by 8 bases and the J gene end by 1 base; junction bases not matched to a gene: 8. CDR1 is MDHEN and CDR2 is SYDVKM in the germline V gene. As DNA, the CDR3 is TGTGCCAGCCCTCCTAGCGGGAGTTTATCCTACAATGAGCAGTTCTTC. Translation: CASPPSGSLSYNEQFF.

This clonotype has a count of ten or more. The chain is built from TRBV24-1 and TRBJ2-2, with 7 bases that match TRBD2. Germline V CDR1 and CDR2: KGHDR, SFDVKD. V lost 2 bases, J lost 2 bases, and 4 bases stayed unmatched. This CDR3 is built from 16 residues. CDR3 nucleotides: TGTGCCACCAGTGATTCGGGGAGGGGAAACACCGGGGAGCTGTTTTTT. As protein: CATSDSGRGNTGELFF.

This clonotype was counted at least ten times. The rearrangement links TRBV7-9 to TRBJ2-7; D is tentatively TRBD1 or TRBD2 (5 bases each). The CDR3 sequence is 15 residues long. V lost 6 bases and J 7 bases, leaving 22 bases between the germline ends. Germline CDR1 and CDR2: SEHNR and FQNEAQ (reference sequence). CDR3 bases: TGTGCCAGCAGTCCTGACCTGCGAGGGACGGGGGAGCAGTACTTC. Its protein is CASSPDLRGTGEQYF.

In its sample, this clonotype was seen many times. The gene calls are TRBV20-1 and TRBJ1-1; D is uncertain. Trimming stripped 3 bases from V and 4 bases from J, with 15 bases between. Per the germline V gene, CDR1 is DFQATT and CDR2 is SNEGSKA (reference sequence). CDR3 length: 14 amino acids. The CDR3 DNA sequence: TGCAGTGCTAGCACCCCACTAGGGTCCACTGAAGCTTTCTTT. Its translation: CSASTPLGSTEAFF.

This clonotype appeared many times. CDR3 coding DNA: TGTGCCAGCTCGCGGCGAAGAGTCGGGGAGGAAAAACTGTTTTTT. Translated: CASSRRRVGEEKLFF. V usage is TRBV11-2 and J usage is TRBJ1-4; D remains unclear. The V end lost 8 bases, the J end lost 8 bases, and 21 bases lay between the germline ends. Germline V gene lookup returns CDR1 SGHAT and CDR2 FQNNGV. The CDR3 covers 15 residues.

Many counts were recorded for this clonotype. The V gene is TRBV5-1, the J gene TRBJ2-7; 11 bases are a match to TRBD2. The CDR3 is 18 amino acids. Germline V CDR1 and CDR2: SGHRS, YFSETQ. The V gene end was trimmed by 2 bases and the J gene end by 0 bases; junction bases not matched to a gene: 10. CDR3 DNA: TGCGCCAGCAGCTTACCGGGACTAGCGGAGGGGTTCTCCTACGAGCAGTACTTC. This encodes CASSLPGLAEGFSYEQYF.

The chain employs TRBV3-1 and TRBJ2-1; TRBD2 matches 13 bases. The V segment lost 1 base and the J segment 5 bases; nucleotides outside the gene matches: 11. The germline CDR1 and CDR2 sequences are LGHDT and YNNKEL (reference sequence). The CDR3 consists of 19 residues. In DNA, the CDR3 is TGTGCCAGCAGCCAAGCCTTTTGGACTAGCGGGAGCCCCCACAATGAGCAGTTCTTC. Protein product: CASSQAFWTSGSPHNEQFF.

This clonotype came up many times. The J gene is TRBJ2-7, the V gene TRBV11-2; D is undetermined. This CDR3 region has 12 residues. V lost 6 bases to trimming and J lost 3 bases, with 9 bases between them. Germline V gives CDR1 SGHAT, CDR2 FQNNGV. DNA for the CDR3: TGTGCCAGCAGTTTCCAAATCTACGAGCAGTACTTC. The encoded protein is CASSFQIYEQYF.

This clonotype has just a few counts. The rearrangement joins TRBV30 to TRBJ2-3; TRBD2 matches 7 bases. Trimming removed 0 bases from V and 10 bases from J; junction bases left unmatched: 22. Germline CDR1 and CDR2: GTSNPN and SVGIG (reference sequence). This CDR3 spans 18 amino acids. CDR3 DNA sequence: TGTGCCTGGAGTGTACAAGGCGGGAGAGGGCACTTTCCCCCATCGCAGTATTTT. It is translated as CAWSVQGGRGHFPPSQYF.

This clonotype has just a few counts. In nucleotides, the CDR3 is TGCAGTGCTAGAGAACGGGACCCTGGAAACACCATATATTTT. Its translation is CSARERDPGNTIYF. The rearrangement links TRBV20-1 to TRBJ1-3; possibly TRBD1 for D (5 bases). The CDR3 length is 14 residues. Germline lookup yields CDR1 DFQATT and CDR2 SNEGSKA (reference sequence). V gave up 0 bases and J gave up 2 bases, with 8 bases separating them.

This clonotype came up many times. The chain is built from TRBV20-1 and TRBJ2-2, with 7 bases fitting TRBD2. CDR3 length: 15 residues. Germline CDR1 is DFQATT and CDR2 is SNEGSKA (reference sequence). V lost 3 bases to trimming and J lost 5 bases; unmatched junction nucleotides: 9. In nucleotides, the CDR3 is TGCAGTGCTAGGTGGGGGAGGGGAGGGACCGGGGAGCTGTTTTTT. It is translated as CSARWGRGGTGELFF.

In this sample, this clonotype turned up a few times. One end of the junction fails to match germline, which may point to a read error. V is TRBV20-1 and J is TRBJ2-6; no definite D call. The germline V gene encodes CDR1 DFQATT and CDR2 SNEGSKA (reference sequence). The CDR3 contains 15 residues. CDR3 coding DNA: TGCAGTGCTAGACCCCGTAGCTCTGGGTCCAACGTCCTGACTTTC. It encodes CSARPRSSGSNVLTF.

This clonotype came up many times. CDR3 in DNA: TGTGCCAGCAGTTACTCGTTCGGGAACACTGAAGCTTTCTTT. Its protein is CASSYSFGNTEAFF. V usage is TRBV6-5 and J usage is TRBJ1-1; D is unclear. The V gene's germline CDR1 is MNHEY and CDR2 SVGAGI. CDR3 length equals 14 residues. Trimming shortened V by 0 bases and J by 1 base, and 6 bases separated the two germline ends.

This clonotype was recorded at least ten times. The genes are TRBV30 and TRBJ1-2; TRBD1 is a possible D gene (6 bases). Looked up from germline, CDR1 is GTSNPN and CDR2 is SVGIG (reference sequence). V gave up 7 bases and J gave up 0 bases, with 12 bases separating them. This CDR3 region has 13 residues. DNA for the CDR3: TGTGCCTCAAGGGGGAAAGCTAACTATGGCTACACCTTC. It codes for CASRGKANYGYTF.

As concerns this clonotype: A much bigger clone sits one base away, suggesting this may be a read error. The V and J genes are TRBV3-1 and TRBJ2-1; 10 bases are a match to TRBD1. The J call may be in error: the DNA end matches TRBJ2-5 better. The CDR3 runs 15 residues. The V gene's germline CDR1 is LGHDT and CDR2 YNNKEL (reference sequence). The CDR3 loop reads CAGSQETGGMKTQYF. CDR3 DNA: TGTGCCGGCAGCCAAGAGACAGGGGGCATGAAGACCCAGTACTTC.

This clonotype was seen a handful of times. This sequence joins TRBV29-1 and TRBJ2-1; 9 nucleotides match TRBD1. The CDR3 extends over 13 amino acids. V trimming: 7 bases; J trimming: 9 bases; junction bases outside the gene matches: 10. Germline V lookup: CDR1 SQVTM, CDR2 ANQGSEA. The CDR3 DNA is TGCAGCGCTCGAGCGGGACAGGGTGGTGAGCAGTTCTTC. It codes for CSARAGQGGEQFF.

Comments on this clonotype: This clone may be a read error of a much larger clone one base away. J is TRBJ2-1 and V is TRBV4-1, with a tentative D call TRBD1 (6 bases). Germline loops: CDR1 MGHRA, CDR2 YSYEKL. There are 15 residues in the CDR3. This chain's CDR3 is CASSQAGQTYKEQFF. The CDR3 DNA follows: TGCGCCAGCAGCCAAGCCGGACAGACCTACAAGGAGCAGTTCTTC.

In its sample, this clonotype was seen many times. Its ends do not fully match the called genes, so a read error is possible. Here the CDR3 DNA reads TGCAGTGCGAGAGATCAGCGGGGGGAAGAGACCCAGTACTTC. The encoded protein is CSARDQRGEETQYF. The rearrangement uses TRBV20-1 and TRBJ2-5, with 9 positions matching TRBD2. The CDR3 sequence is 14 residues long. Germline lookup yields CDR1 DFQATT and CDR2 SNEGSKA (reference sequence).

There are a few counts of this clonotype. The V gene is TRBV10-2, the J gene TRBJ2-5; possibly TRBD1 for D (5 bases). CDR1 is WSHSY, CDR2 SAAADI, per germline. V lost 4 bases to trimming and J lost 1 base, with 13 bases between them. CDR3 length equals 15 residues. The CDR3 bases are TGCGCCAGCAGTGGGGGTCGACAGAGCCAAGAGACCCAGTACTTC. Protein: CASSGGRQSQETQYF.

This clonotype was picked up a small number of times. The CDR3 nucleotides read TGTGCCAGCAGCCGAATACGACAGGGGGCGAGGGGTACGCAGTATTTT. This sequence encodes CASSRIRQGARGTQYF. The chain recombines TRBV28 with TRBJ2-3; the match to TRBD1 covers 10 bases. The germline gives CDR1 MDHEN, CDR2 SYDVKM. This CDR3 is 16 amino acids long. After removal of 6 bases from V and 8 bases from J, the junction contained 14 bases not matched to a gene.

In its sample, this clonotype was seen a few times. The rearrangement uses TRBV10-3 and TRBJ1-4; unclear D gene. The J call may not be correct, given that the DNA end is closer to TRBJ1-6. From germline, CDR1 is ENHRY and CDR2 SYGVKD. The CDR3 extends over 13 amino acids. The CDR3 DNA is TGTGCCACCTCGGGGTCCGGGAACTCACCCCTCCACTTT. Translated, it gives CATSGSGNSPLHF.